The T cell receptor (beta chain) under discussion was sequenced for a study of spatial heterogeneity in lung cancer (dated by TCRdb to the late 2010s). In terms of the full investigation: Beta-chain transcripts were consistently detected in greater numbers than alpha-chain transcripts, which likely reflects a higher abundance of beta-chain transcripts. The study linked features of the TCR repertoire to counts of nonsynonymous mutations, which were determined by whole-exome sequencing of tumor tissue. A strong correlation was found between TCR transcript counts in tumor regions and a T cell transcriptional module score from matched bulk RNA-seq. In the raw uncorrected reads, each unique combination of TCR and UMI appeared more than ten times on average. The study quantitatively compared TCR alpha and beta repertoires across multiple tumor regions, matched nontumor lung and blood in non-small cell lung cancer. Both alpha and beta chains were TCR-sequenced in a few hundred tumor regions, roughly 70 matched nontumor lung samples and 45 to 60 PBMC samples obtained at surgery. The investigation overall reported the following: The tumor nonsynonymous mutation count correlated with the number of expanded intratumoral alpha and beta TCRs. Confirming at a functional level the hypothesis that regional TCRs recognize regional mutations was considered to require additional single-cell paired TCR alpha and beta sequencing. Counts of ubiquitous and regional expanded TCRs were found to correlate with counts of ubiquitous and regional nonsynonymous mutations, respectively. TCR-seq was estimated to cover only around 6.4% of tumor T cells for alpha chains and 13% to 15% for beta chains.

Sample time point, as interpreted from the label and publication: sample taken at primary tumor resection. Donors were 72 patients with early-stage, untreated non-small cell lung cancer from the lung TRACERx cohort. For TCR sequencing, whole RNA was extracted from tumor and nontumor lung tissue, or from cryopreserved PBMC samples, and no cell sorting was done. Patients were selected for TCR sequencing only if sufficient RNA was available from at least two tumor regions. Tumor and adjacent nontumor lung specimens were reviewed by a lung pathologist before selection. Receptor libraries were prepared by 5' RACE. The sequencing machine was a NextSeq 500. In the TCR library protocol, a unique molecular identifier was attached to each TCR cDNA molecule so that PCR and sequencing errors could be corrected. Concerning the study's data processing: TCR identification, UMI-based error correction and CDR3 extraction were all carried out with Decombinator tools. Expanded TCRs were defined as those above a frequency of 2 per 1,000, corresponding to the top 1% of the tumor frequency distribution. Expanded tumor TCRs were classed as regional if statistically deemed absent (corrected P<0.05) from at least one tumor region, otherwise ubiquitous. Renyi diversity was computed with the R vegan package after each repertoire had been subsampled 100 times to 5,000 TCRs. CDR3 similarity networks were built from amino acid triplet string-kernel similarity, with CDR3s being connected when pairwise similarity was above 0.82. TCRdb cleaned the public reads at Q25 with fastp, built clones with MiXCR and kept in-frame beta chains. Each entry merges the rows of one CDR3 protein and shows their most common DNA and genes. These V and J calls are TCRdb output, not the study's own analysis. This sample comprises more than 3,500 distinct CDR3 sequences, 5% to 6% of them detected only once. The leading ten clones occupy about 13% of the sample.

Relative to its sample, this clonotype is medium-sized (0.01 to 0.1%). It lacks a known antigen. No base quality information exists; no much larger clone differs at one position. Counted from cysteine to phenylalanine, this CDR3 has 15 amino acids. Of all the DNA, just the CDR3 is kept, 45 bases in frame from base 1. According to the germline V gene, CDR1 reads LGHNA and CDR2 reads YNFKEQ. The V end loses 0 bases and the J end loses 4 bases, and a stretch of 12 bases separates them. The sample in question was lung tumor tissue, obtained at surgery. This receptor was identified in a female donor with early-stage non-small cell lung cancer. This chain joins TRBV4-2 to TRBJ1-1, with no confidently assigned D gene. The sequenced DNA is TGTGCCAGCAGCCAAGATCCCCAAGGAAGCACTGAAGCTTTCTTT. Translated, this gives CASSQDPQGSTEAFF.